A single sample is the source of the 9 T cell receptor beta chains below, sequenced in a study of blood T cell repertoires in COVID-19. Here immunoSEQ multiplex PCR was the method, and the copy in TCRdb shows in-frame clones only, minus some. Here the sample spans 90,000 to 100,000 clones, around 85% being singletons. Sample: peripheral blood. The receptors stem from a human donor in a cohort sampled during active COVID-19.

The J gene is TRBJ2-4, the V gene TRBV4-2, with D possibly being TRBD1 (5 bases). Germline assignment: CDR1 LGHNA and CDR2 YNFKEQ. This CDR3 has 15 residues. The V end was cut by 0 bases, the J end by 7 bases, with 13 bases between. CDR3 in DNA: TGTGCCAGCAGCCAAGAAGGGGCCGAGGAGAACATTCAGTACTTC. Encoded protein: CASSQEGAEENIQYF.

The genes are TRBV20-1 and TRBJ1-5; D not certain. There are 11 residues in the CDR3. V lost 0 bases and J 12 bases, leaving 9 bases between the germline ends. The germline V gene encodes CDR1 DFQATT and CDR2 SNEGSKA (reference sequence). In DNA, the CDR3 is TGCAGTGCTAGAGATTCCGAGCGCCAGCATTTT. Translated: CSARDSERQHF.

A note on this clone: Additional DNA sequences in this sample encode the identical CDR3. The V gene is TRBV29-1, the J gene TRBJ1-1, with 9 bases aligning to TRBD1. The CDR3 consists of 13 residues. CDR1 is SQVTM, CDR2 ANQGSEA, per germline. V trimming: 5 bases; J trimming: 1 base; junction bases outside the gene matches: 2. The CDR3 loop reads CSVTTGGNTEAFF. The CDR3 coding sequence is TGCAGCGTTACGACAGGGGGGAACACTGAAGCTTTCTTT. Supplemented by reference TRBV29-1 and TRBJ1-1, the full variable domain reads SAVISQKPSRDICQRGTSLTIQCQVDSQVTMMFWYRQQPGQSLTLIATANQGSEATYESGFVIDKFPISRPNLTFSTLTVSNMSPEDSSIYLCSVTTGGNTEAFFGQGTRLTVV.

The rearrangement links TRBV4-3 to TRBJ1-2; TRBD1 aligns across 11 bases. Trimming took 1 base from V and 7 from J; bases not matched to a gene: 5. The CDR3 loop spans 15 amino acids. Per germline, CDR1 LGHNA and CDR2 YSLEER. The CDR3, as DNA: TGCGCCAGCAGCCAAGGGACAGGGGGCACTGGTGGCTACACCTTC. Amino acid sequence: CASSQGTGGTGGYTF.

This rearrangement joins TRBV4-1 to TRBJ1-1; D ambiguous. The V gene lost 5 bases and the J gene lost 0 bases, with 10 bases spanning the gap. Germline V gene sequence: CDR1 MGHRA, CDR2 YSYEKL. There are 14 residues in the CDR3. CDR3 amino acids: CASSEAFMNTEAFF. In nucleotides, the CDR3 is TGCGCCAGCAGCGAGGCCTTTATGAACACTGAAGCTTTCTTT.

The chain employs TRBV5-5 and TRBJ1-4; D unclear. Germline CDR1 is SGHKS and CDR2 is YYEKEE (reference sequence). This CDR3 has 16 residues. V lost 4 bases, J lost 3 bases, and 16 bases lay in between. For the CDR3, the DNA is TGTGCCAGCAGCCGCGGACGGGATGTGTCTAATGAAAAACTGTTTTTT. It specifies CASSRGRDVSNEKLFF.

The CDR3 protein is CASSLETTGAYEQYF. The DNA of the CDR3 is TGTGCCAGCAGCTTGGAGACGACAGGGGCCTACGAGCAGTACTTC. The V call is TRBV5-4, the J call TRBJ2-7; 8 bases agree with TRBD1. CDR3 length equals 15 residues. V dropped 0 bases and J dropped 2; count of bases not matched to a gene: 4. The germline V gene encodes CDR1 SGHNT and CDR2 YYREEE (reference sequence).

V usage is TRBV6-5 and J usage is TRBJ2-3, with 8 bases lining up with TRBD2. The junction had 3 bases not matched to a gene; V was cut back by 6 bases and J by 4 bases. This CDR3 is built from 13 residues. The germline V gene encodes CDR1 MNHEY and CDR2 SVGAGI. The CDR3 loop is CASRPGGADTQYF. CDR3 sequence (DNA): TGTGCCAGCAGACCGGGGGGGGCAGATACGCAGTATTTT.

The CDR3 DNA reads TGCGCCAGCAGCCAGGACAGCGCTTACACCGGGGAGCTGTTTTTT. It codes for CASSQDSAYTGELFF. The chain recombines TRBV4-1 with TRBJ2-2; possible D gene TRBD1, 6 bases. The CDR3 loop spans 15 amino acids. Trimming removed 3 bases at V and 3 bases at J, with 11 bases between. CDR1 and CDR2 from the germline V gene are MGHRA and YSYEKL.